This T cell receptor (beta chain) was recovered during a study of preoperative IRX-2 immunotherapy in early breast cancer. Sequencing was performed with immunoSEQ multiplex PCR; in TCRdb, only in-frame clones are kept and a portion is missing. The sample comprises around 22,000 clones, approximately 90% of which are singletons, and approximately 30% rests with the top ten. This clone was seen a handful of times. This sample's treatment: preoperative locoregional IRX-2 cytokine immunotherapy. This phase Ib study tested locoregional IRX-2 cytokine immunotherapy given before surgery. This CDR3 has 13 residues. The germline V gene has CDR1 SEHNR and CDR2 FQNEAQ (reference sequence). The V gene end was trimmed by 7 bases and the J gene end by 4 bases; junction bases not matched to a gene: 3.

The origin of this receptor is a human donor with breast cancer. Sequenced material: tumor tissue, taken after IRX-2 immunotherapy. The chain uses TRBV7-9 and TRBJ1-1, with 10 positions matching TRBD1. The CDR3 reads CASNDRGRTEAFF. The CDR3 DNA is TGTGCCAGCAACGACAGGGGGCGCACTGAAGCTTTCTTT. The full variable domain, rest sourced from reference TRBV7-9 and TRBJ1-1, is DTGVSQNPRHKITKRGQNVTFRCDPISEHNRLYWYRQTLGQGPEFLTYFQNEAQLEKSRLLSDRFSAERPKGSFSTLEIQRTEQGDSAMYLCASNDRGRTEAFFGQGTRLTVV.